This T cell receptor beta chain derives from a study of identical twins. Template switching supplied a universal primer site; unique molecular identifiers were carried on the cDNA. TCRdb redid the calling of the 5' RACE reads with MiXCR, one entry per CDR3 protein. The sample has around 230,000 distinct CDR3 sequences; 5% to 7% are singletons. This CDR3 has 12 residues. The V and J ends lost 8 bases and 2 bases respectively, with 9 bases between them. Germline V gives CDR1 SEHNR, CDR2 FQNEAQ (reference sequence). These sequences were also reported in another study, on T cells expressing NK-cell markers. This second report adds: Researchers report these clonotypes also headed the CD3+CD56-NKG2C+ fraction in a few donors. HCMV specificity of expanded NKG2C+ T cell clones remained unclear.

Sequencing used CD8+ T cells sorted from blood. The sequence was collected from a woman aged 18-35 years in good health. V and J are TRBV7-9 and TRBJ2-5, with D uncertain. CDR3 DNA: TGTGCCAGCCAAGGAGATCAAGAGACCCAGTACTTC. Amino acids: CASQGDQETQYF.